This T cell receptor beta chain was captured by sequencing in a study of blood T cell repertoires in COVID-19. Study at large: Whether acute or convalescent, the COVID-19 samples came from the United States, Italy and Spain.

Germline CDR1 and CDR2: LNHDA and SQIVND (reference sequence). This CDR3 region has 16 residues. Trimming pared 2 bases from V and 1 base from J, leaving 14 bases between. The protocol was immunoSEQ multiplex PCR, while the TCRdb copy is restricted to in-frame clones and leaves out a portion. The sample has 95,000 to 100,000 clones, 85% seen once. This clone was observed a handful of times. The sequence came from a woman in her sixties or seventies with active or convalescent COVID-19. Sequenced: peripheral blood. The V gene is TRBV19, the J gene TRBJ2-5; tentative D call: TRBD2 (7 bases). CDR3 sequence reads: CASSIIWGGPQETQYF. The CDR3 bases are TGTGCCAGTAGTATAATTTGGGGGGGCCCCCAAGAGACCCAGTACTTC.